The 32 T cell receptor beta chains in this list originate from one sample, sequenced in a study of tissue T cells after allogeneic stem cell transplantation. Time point: mouse harvest day 7 after allogeneic transplant. The graft held 10^6 splenic CD5+ T cells and 10^7 T-cell-depleted bone marrow cells. Sequencing was performed with immunoSEQ multiplex PCR; in TCRdb, only in-frame clones are kept and a portion is missing. The data show 5,500 to 7,000 clones, with 48% seen just once and roughly 5.4% held by the top ten. Input material: gut tissue. Receptor source: a female BALB/c mouse given C57BL/6 T cells with graft-versus-host disease after an allogeneic hematopoietic cell transplant.

As regards this clone: Gene names and germline match the mouse. With the read ending 1 residue before the CDR3 end, the germline J gene is used to fill in that end. V and J are TRBV26 and TRBJ1-3; D may be TRBD1 (6 bases). V dropped 4 bases and J dropped 0 bases, with 13 bases sitting between them. From germline, CDR1 is KGHPV and CDR2 FQNQEV (reference sequence). The CDR3 length is 16 residues. This chain's CDR3 is CASSPDRFNSGNTLYF. The CDR3 DNA, read in part, is TGTGCCAGCAGTCCCGACAGGTTTAATTCTGGAAATACGCTCTAT.

A remark on this clone: Gene names follow the mouse nomenclature. From the germline J gene comes the end of the CDR3, since the read stops 1 residue before it. The chain uses TRBV19 and TRBJ1-3, with D maybe TRBD1 (5 bases). The CDR3 is made up of 16 amino acids. V shed 0 bases and J shed 1 base, with 11 bases lying between them. Per germline, CDR1 FNHDT and CDR2 SITEND (reference sequence). CDR3 sequence reads: CASSIEGEGSGNTLYF. The covered CDR3 bases are TGTGCCAGCAGTATAGAAGGGGAGGGCTCTGGAAATACGCTCTAT.

This clone was observed a few times. Gene names refer to mouse genes. With the read ending 1 residue before the CDR3 end, the germline J gene is used to fill in that end. This sequence joins TRBV23 and TRBJ2-1; TRBD2 is the table's D call and was not checked against the DNA. CDR3 size: 15 residues. CDR1 and CDR2 from the germline V gene are KGHTA and FQNQQP. CDR3 loop: CSSSQSTGGYAEQFF. CDR3 DNA, as far as it was read: TGCTCCAGCAGTCAATCAACTGGGGGCTATGCTGAGCAGTTC.

With respect to this clone: Genes and germline come from the mouse. The read ends 1 residue early relative to the CDR3; the germline J gene fills the gap. The chain employs TRBV14 and TRBJ1-4; 7 bases are a match to TRBD1. Unmatched junction bases numbered 2, after V lost 2 bases and J lost 1 base. The CDR3 consists of 15 residues. CDR1 is SGHDT and CDR2 is FRDEAV in the germline V gene. The CDR3: CASSFRTGSNERLFF. The DNA read from the CDR3 is TGTGCCAGCAGTTTTCGGACAGGTTCCAACGAAAGATTATTT.

This clone was recorded a few times. The genes are named according to mouse. This chain's CDR3 is CASRFRGREQYF. The sequenced part of the CDR3 DNA is TGTGCTAGCAGATTCAGGGGGCGGGAACAGTAC. This chain uses TRBV17 with TRBJ2-7; the match to TRBD1 covers 8 bases. Read sequence stops 1 residue before the CDR3 end, and the germline J gene provides the missing end. The CDR3 has 12 amino acids. CDR1 MNHDT and CDR2 YYDKIL come from the germline V gene. After removal of 6 bases from V and 7 bases from J, the junction contained 5 bases not matched to a gene.

This clone was seen a handful of times. The genes and germline here are from mouse. The CDR3 extends 1 residue past the end of the read, so its final part is completed from the germline J gene. This rearrangement joins TRBV13-1 to TRBJ2-7; maybe TRBD1 (7 bases). The CDR3 consists of 12 residues. Trimming shortened V by 4 bases and J by 6 bases, and 11 bases separated the two germline ends. In germline, CDR1 is NSHNY, CDR2 SYGAGN. CDR3 DNA (partial): TGTGCCAGCAGTAAGGGGGCAACTGAACAGTAC. Translation gives CASSKGATEQY. The CDR3, in full, reads CASSKGATEQYF.

This clone was observed a handful of times. Gene names and germline refer to mouse. The read is 1 residue too short to cover the CDR3 end, so that end is filled in from the germline J gene. The V call is TRBV12-1, the J call TRBJ1-3, with D possibly TRBD1 on 5 matching bases. The CDR3 extends over 13 amino acids. Trimming cost V 0 bases and J 3 bases, with 5 bases left between them. Germline assignment: CDR1 SGHSN and CDR2 HYEKVE. The CDR3 here is CASSLGGGNTLYF. The CDR3 DNA, read in part, is TGTGCCAGCTCTCTCGGGGGTGGAAATACGCTCTAT.

As to this clone: Gene labels here are mouse ones. The missing CDR3 end, 1 residue past where the read stops, is filled in from the germline J gene. This chain links TRBV3 with TRBJ2-5, with D possibly being TRBD1 (5 bases). The CDR3 has 13 amino acids. Germline V CDR1 and CDR2: SNHLY, FYNGKV (reference sequence). The V end lost 5 bases, the J end lost 6 bases, and 12 bases lay between the germline ends. This CDR3 reads CASSPQGWDTQYF. The covered CDR3 bases are TGTGCCAGCAGCCCTCAGGGATGGGACACCCAGTAC.

This clone was observed a few times. The genes and germline here are from mouse. The read ends 1 residue early relative to the CDR3; the germline J gene fills the gap. The chain recombines TRBV26 with TRBJ1-4; no reliable D call. This CDR3 contains 13 residues. Germline CDR1 and CDR2: KGHPV and FQNQEV (reference sequence). V was pared by 2 bases and J by 4 bases, with 5 bases between. The CDR3 loop reads CASSLGFNERLFF. The CDR3 DNA, read in part, is TGTGCCAGCAGTCTGGGATTCAACGAAAGATTATTT.

Of note for this clone: Gene labels here are mouse ones. The read halts 1 residue ahead of the CDR3 end, with the missing end drawn from the germline J gene. This chain joins TRBV14 and TRBJ1-1; a possible D gene is TRBD1 (6 bases). The length of the CDR3 is 12 residues. Germline CDR1 is SGHDT and CDR2 is FRDEAV. Trimming shortened V by 5 bases and J by 4 bases, and 9 bases separated the two germline ends. The CDR3 sequence is CASRSDSTEVFF. The sequenced part of the CDR3 DNA is TGTGCCAGCAGGTCGGACAGCACAGAAGTCTTC.

Notes on this clone: Genes and germline are mouse. The read ends 1 residue early relative to the CDR3; the germline J gene fills the gap. The chain couples TRBV12-1 to TRBJ2-7, with TRBD2 matching over 10 bases. Germline CDR1 and CDR2: SGHSN and HYEKVE. The J segment lost 2 bases and the V segment lost 0 bases, leaving 3 bases of the junction unmatched. This CDR3 is built from 15 residues. The sequenced part of the CDR3 DNA is TGTGCCAGCTCTCTCCCGGGACTGGGGACCTATGAACAGTAC. Translating it yields CASSLPGLGTYEQY. From start to end, the CDR3 is CASSLPGLGTYEQYF.

On this clone itself: Mouse gene names apply. The CDR3 end falls 1 residue outside the read, so it is completed with the germline J gene. The chain uses TRBV29 and TRBJ2-3, with D maybe TRBD1 (6 bases). This CDR3 spans 15 amino acids. Germline V CDR1 and CDR2: MSHET, SYDVDS. V was pared by 1 base and J by 0 bases, with 8 bases between. The CDR3 DNA, read in part, is TGTGCTAGCAGTTTATTGGACAGTAGTGCAGAAACGCTGTAT. This sequence encodes CASSLLDSSAETLY. The entire CDR3 protein is CASSLLDSSAETLYF.

This clone was detected a few times. Gene names are the mouse ones. With the read ending 1 residue before the CDR3 end, the germline J gene is used to fill in that end. V is TRBV26 and J is TRBJ2-4; the match to TRBD1 covers 9 bases. The CDR3 loop spans 13 amino acids. The germline CDR1 and CDR2 sequences are KGHPV and FQNQEV (reference sequence). V was pared by 6 bases and J by 6 bases, with 4 bases of the junction left unmatched. CDR3 sequence reads: CASSAGTGNTLYF. The CDR3 bases that were read are TGTGCCAGCAGCGCCGGGACAGGGAACACCTTGTAC.

Comment on this clone: Germline and genes: mouse. The sequence runs out 1 residue before the end of the CDR3; the remainder is reconstructed from the germline J gene. The chain recombines TRBV26 with TRBJ2-1; D gene unclear. The CDR3 loop spans 14 amino acids. The ends were cut back, 0 bases at V and 1 base at J, with 4 bases in the middle. CDR1 and CDR2 from the germline V gene are KGHPV and FQNQEV (reference sequence). The covered CDR3 bases are TGTGCCAGCAGTCTGTCTCCCAACTATGCTGAGCAGTTC. Amino acids: CASSLSPNYAEQF. The whole CDR3 sequence is CASSLSPNYAEQFF.

Concerning this clone itself: Mouse gene names apply. The observed sequence ends 1 residue before the CDR3 terminus, with the missing tail filled in from the germline J gene. The chain is built from TRBV15 and TRBJ2-4, with D possibly TRBD1 on 5 matching bases. Germline V CDR1 and CDR2: SGHND, FRSKSL. This CDR3 spans 11 amino acids. Deletions cut 4 bases from V and 6 bases from J, with 5 bases between. The CDR3 protein is CASSSGNTLYF. CDR3 DNA (partial): TGTGCCAGCAGTTCAGGGAACACCTTGTAC. Full variable domain (missing parts from reference TRBV15 and TRBJ2-4): DAGVTQTPRHEVAEKGQTIILKCEPVSGHNDLFWYRQTKIQGLELLSYFRSKSLMEDGGAFKDRFKAEMLNSSFSTLKIQPTEPKDSAVYLCASSSGNTLYFGAGTRLSVL.

The sample holds one count of this clone. Gene and germline names: mouse. Incomplete CDR3 DNA: TGTGCCAGCGGTGACAGGGCAGAAGTCTTC. Translating it yields CASGDRAEVF. In full, the CDR3 is CASGDRAEVFF. The V gene is TRBV13-2, the J gene TRBJ1-1; the D gene is possibly TRBD1 (5 bases). The CDR3 extends 1 residue past the end of the read, so its final part is completed from the germline J gene. The CDR3 is 11 residues long. V was cut by 2 bases and J by 6 bases, with 5 bases left in between. CDR1 and CDR2 (germline): NNHNN, SYGAGS (reference sequence).

The table lists this clone with a few counts. Mouse germline and gene names are used. The read terminates 1 residue before the CDR3 end, so the remaining end is supplied by the germline J gene. The rearrangement joins TRBV4 to TRBJ2-7, with D perhaps matching TRBD1 (6 bases). CDR3 length: 12 amino acids. Trimming shortened V by 5 bases and J by 3 bases, and 8 bases separated the two germline ends. Germline V CDR1 and CDR2: LGHDT, YNNKQL (reference sequence). The CDR3: CASSRTVYEQYF. Partial CDR3 DNA: TGTGCCAGCAGCAGGACAGTCTATGAACAGTAC.

As to this clone: Genes and germline are mouse. The read stops 1 residue short of the end of the CDR3; the missing end is completed from the germline J gene. J is TRBJ2-1 and V is TRBV16; 10 bases are a match to TRBD2. The CDR3 totals 15 residues. Trimming took 1 base from V and 7 from J; bases not matched to a gene: 4. The germline V gene encodes CDR1 SGHSA and CDR2 FRNQAP. The covered CDR3 bases are TGTGCAAGCAGCTTAGCTGGGGGGGCGCGAGCTGAGCAGTTC. Amino acids: CASSLAGGARAEQF. The CDR3 reads in full as CASSLAGGARAEQFF.

To note about this clone: Gene names are the mouse ones. From the germline J gene comes the end of the CDR3, since the read stops 1 residue before it. The chain recombines TRBV26 with TRBJ2-7; 7 positions match TRBD2. The J segment lost 7 bases and the V segment lost 2 bases, leaving 8 bases of the junction unmatched. Germline V gives CDR1 KGHPV, CDR2 FQNQEV (reference sequence). CDR3 length: 14 amino acids. Partial CDR3 DNA: TGTGCCAGCAGTCTGGCTCACTGGGGAGGGGAACAGTAC. It is translated as CASSLAHWGGEQY. The whole CDR3 is CASSLAHWGGEQYF.

Turning to this clone: Mouse germline and gene names are used. Read sequence stops 1 residue before the CDR3 end, and the germline J gene provides the missing end. J is TRBJ2-1 and V is TRBV20, with 7 bases lining up with TRBD2. The CDR3 has 13 amino acids. With 0 bases clipped from V and 4 bases from J, the junction kept 0 bases outside the gene matches. Germline V CDR1 and CDR2: GFQATS, STVNSAI. The sequenced part of the CDR3 DNA is TGTGGTGCTAGGGAACTGGGGTATGCTGAGCAGTTC. Protein sequence: CGARELGYAEQF. From start to end, the CDR3 is CGARELGYAEQFF.

Worth noting for this clone: The genes and germline here are from mouse. The read ends 1 residue early relative to the CDR3; the germline J gene fills the gap. The genes are TRBV14 and TRBJ1-1; no clear D gene. Deletions cut 5 bases from V and 0 bases from J, with 8 bases between. CDR1 and CDR2 (germline): SGHDT, FRDEAV. The CDR3 sequence is 13 residues long. The CDR3 DNA, read in part, is TGTGCCAGCAGCCTCACATCAAACACAGAAGTCTTC. The encoded protein is CASSLTSNTEVF. In full, the CDR3 is CASSLTSNTEVFF.

Turning to this clone: The germline and genes are mouse ones. The read terminates 1 residue ahead of where the CDR3 ends, so the germline J gene completes it. J is TRBJ1-4 and V is TRBV20; TRBD1 aligns across 9 bases. V trimming: 1 base; J trimming: 4 bases; junction bases outside the gene matches: 1. Germline CDR1 reads GFQATS; CDR2 reads STVNSAI. CDR3 length equals 14 residues. CDR3 bases read: TGTGGTGCTAGGGCGACAGGGGGCAACGAAAGATTATTT. Its protein is CGARATGGNERLF. The whole CDR3 region reads CGARATGGNERLFF.

In the case of this clone: The genes and germline here are from mouse. The CDR3 end falls 1 residue outside the read, so it is completed with the germline J gene. This sequence joins TRBV23 and TRBJ2-1; the table's TRBD2 call for D was not verified on the DNA. The CDR3 is 14 amino acids. Germline V gene sequence: CDR1 KGHTA, CDR2 FQNQQP. The CDR3 region is CSSSPGGGYAEQFF. CDR3 DNA, as far as it was read: TGCTCCAGCAGTCCCGGGGGGGGGTATGCTGAGCAGTTC. Full variable domain (outside the CDR3, taken from reference TRBV23 and TRBJ2-1): DAAVTQKPRYLIKMKGQEAEMKCIPEKGHTAVFWYQQKQSKELKFLIYFQNQQPLDQIDMVKERFSAVCPSSSLCSLGIRTCEAEDSALYLCSSSPGGGYAEQFFGPGTRLTVL.

About this clone: The gene names given are mouse names. The sequenced fragment ends 1 residue before the CDR3 boundary, so the rest is inferred from the germline J gene. The V gene is TRBV26, the J gene TRBJ2-7, with 8 positions matching TRBD2. Germline CDR1 and CDR2: KGHPV and FQNQEV (reference sequence). The V and J ends lost 4 bases and 7 bases, in that order; junction bases with no gene match: 3. The CDR3 contains 12 residues. This CDR3 reads CASSRGGREQYF. Partial CDR3 DNA: TGTGCCAGCAGTCGGGGGGGGCGGGAACAGTAC. The complete variable domain, with remaining parts taken from reference TRBV26 and TRBJ2-7, reads NSKVIQTPRYLVKGQGQKAKMRCIPEKGHPVVFWYQQNKNNEFKFLINFQNQEVLQQIDMTEKRFSAECPSNSPCSLEIQSSEAGDSALYLCASSRGGREQYFGPGTRLTVL.

For this clone: The genes are named according to mouse. The CDR3 is cut off 1 residue early in the read; its end comes from the germline J gene. The rearrangement links TRBV14 to TRBJ2-5; D unresolved. Germline loops: CDR1 SGHDT, CDR2 FRDEAV. The CDR3 length is 13 residues. V lost 0 bases, J lost 4 bases, and 6 bases lay in between. The CDR3 DNA, read in part, is TGTGCCAGCAGTTTCTCCGGGAAAGACACCCAGTAC. It translates to CASSFSGKDTQY. Given in full, the CDR3 is CASSFSGKDTQYF.

This clone was detected a few times. Gene names denote mouse genes. The CDR3 protein is CASSLEGKYEQYF. The DNA read from the CDR3 is TGTGCCAGCAGCTTAGAGGGCAAATATGAACAGTAC. The chain links TRBV3 to TRBJ2-7, with D hard to call. Coverage ceases 1 residue before the CDR3 finishes, and the germline J gene fills in the end. V dropped 1 base and J dropped 4 bases, with 8 bases sitting between them. Per the germline V gene, CDR1 is SNHLY and CDR2 is FYNGKV (reference sequence). The CDR3 is 13 amino acids. Complete variable domain (other parts from reference TRBV3 and TRBJ2-7): GPKVLQIPSHQIIDMGQMVTLNCDPVSNHLYFYWYKQILGQQMEFLVNFYNGKVMEKSKLFKDQFSVERPDGSYFTLKIQPTALEDSAVYFCASSLEGKYEQYFGPGTRLTVL.

This clone was seen only once. The gene names here belong to mouse. From the germline J gene comes the end of the CDR3, since the read stops 1 residue before it. The J gene is TRBJ2-3, the V gene TRBV3, with TRBD2 matching over 13 bases. Germline assignment: CDR1 SNHLY and CDR2 FYNGKV (reference sequence). J gave up 3 bases and V 3 bases, and 3 bases lay outside the gene matches. The CDR3 covers 16 residues. CDR3 region: CASSFGLGGHAETLYF. The part of the CDR3 DNA that was read is TGTGCCAGCAGCTTCGGACTGGGGGGGCACGCAGAAACGCTGTAT.

Of note for this clone: Mouse gene names apply. The CDR3 is cut off 1 residue early in the read; its end comes from the germline J gene. The J gene is TRBJ1-1, the V gene TRBV3, with a possible D match to TRBD1 (5 bases). Trimming cost V 1 base and J 0 bases, with 6 bases left between them. This CDR3 has 14 amino acids. CDR1 is SNHLY, CDR2 FYNGKV, per germline (reference sequence). The CDR3 DNA, read in part, is TGTGCCAGCAGCTTAGGGGGCTCAAACACAGAAGTCTTC. The encoded protein is CASSLGGSNTEVF. The full CDR3 protein reads CASSLGGSNTEVFF.

On this clone itself: The germline and genes are mouse ones. The read ends 1 residue early relative to the CDR3; the germline J gene fills the gap. The rearrangement uses TRBV26 and TRBJ2-2; D not resolved. Trimming stripped 4 bases from V and 1 base from J, with 4 bases between. CDR1 and CDR2 (germline): KGHPV, FQNQEV (reference sequence). The length of the CDR3 is 13 residues. This CDR3 is CASSPINTGQLYF. CDR3 DNA, as far as it was read: TGTGCCAGCAGTCCGATAAACACCGGGCAGCTCTAC.

This clone was seen more than once but under ten times. The genes and germline here are from mouse. Coverage ceases 1 residue before the CDR3 finishes, and the germline J gene fills in the end. The chain links TRBV12-2 to TRBJ2-7; 12 nucleotides match TRBD2. Germline lookup yields CDR1 SGHLS and CDR2 HYDKME. V lost 2 bases, J lost 3 bases, and 4 bases stayed unmatched. The CDR3 totals 15 residues. The DNA read from the CDR3 is TGTGCCAGCTCTCAGGGACTGGGGGGTCTCTATGAACAGTAC. It yields the protein CASSQGLGGLYEQY. The whole CDR3 sequence is CASSQGLGGLYEQYF.

This clone turned up a few times. Gene and germline names: mouse. The DNA read from the CDR3 is TGCTCCAGCAGTCATGGGACAGGGGCCAACGAAAGATTATTT. Translated, it gives CSSSHGTGANERLF. The whole CDR3 sequence reads CSSSHGTGANERLFF. The rearrangement links TRBV23 to TRBJ1-4; the D call TRBD1 from the table was never checked on the DNA. The read terminates 1 residue ahead of where the CDR3 ends, so the germline J gene completes it. CDR1 is KGHTA and CDR2 is FQNQQP in the germline V gene. The CDR3 spans 15 residues.

Worth noting for this clone: Each gene name is a mouse one. Read data end 1 residue before the CDR3 end; the end is taken from the germline J gene. The chain is built from TRBV16 and TRBJ2-5, with D tentatively TRBD1 (6 bases). The V end was cut by 0 bases, the J end by 6 bases, with 10 bases between. The CDR3 loop spans 14 amino acids. From germline, CDR1 is SGHSA and CDR2 FRNQAP. The CDR3 here is CASSLEAGEDTQYF. The sequenced part of the CDR3 DNA is TGTGCAAGCAGCTTAGAGGCAGGGGAGGACACCCAGTAC.